Listed below are T cell receptor beta chains from one sample, sequenced in a study of STAT3 mutations in large granular lymphocyte leukemia. The method was immunoSEQ multiplex PCR; TCRdb's version includes in-frame clones alone and lacks a portion of them. Of roughly 6,000 clones listed, about 35% are singletons. Sample: peripheral blood mononuclear cells. The source of these receptors is a woman between 35 and 50 years old with T-cell large granular lymphocyte leukemia. Some clones in this sample may be carry-over from other donors' samples. Both conserved end residues are part of each CDR3. The order of the fields is clone size, V gene, J gene, D gene, CDR3 protein, CDR3 DNA. D genes are given only for firm matches. Only some rows state a clone size, as once, few, many or a class for expanded clones.

-	TRBV7-2	TRBJ1-2	TRBD1	CASSRGQLNYGYTF	TGTGCCAGCAGCCGGGGACAGCTAAACTATGGCTACACCTTC
-	TRBV28	TRBJ2-7	-	CASSLPQGVVYEQYF	TGTGCCAGCAGTTTACCCCAGGGAGTTGTCTACGAGCAGTACTTC
-	TRBV5-6	TRBJ1-1	-	CASSLRGAGAFF	TGTGCCAGCAGCTTGCGGGGGGCCGGGGCTTTCTTT
few	TRBV27	TRBJ2-7	-	CASSLSPLGEDEQYF	TGTGCCAGCAGTTTAAGTCCCCTCGGAGAGGACGAGCAGTACTTC
-	TRBV9	TRBJ2-5	-	CASSEAAETQYF	TGTGCCAGCAGCGAGGCGGCTGAGACCCAGTACTTC
-	TRBV7-2	TRBJ2-7	-	CASSPDRYEQYF	TGTGCCAGCAGCCCCGACAGATACGAGCAGTACTTC
-	TRBV13	TRBJ1-1	-	CASSLGSGANTEAFF	TGTGCCAGCAGCTTAGGCTCAGGGGCGAACACTGAAGCTTTCTTT
-	TRBV6-5	TRBJ2-7	-	CASSYQGLGEQYF	TGTGCCAGCAGTTACCAGGGGTTGGGCGAGCAGTACTTC
few	TRBV19	TRBJ1-2	-	CASTQGFYGYTF	TGTGCCAGTACCCAGGGTTTCTATGGCTACACCTTC
-	TRBV7-2	TRBJ1-3	-	CASSTPGEANTIYF	TGTGCCAGCAGCACCCCGGGCGAGGCGAACACCATATATTTT
few	TRBV29-1	TRBJ2-1	-	CSVEDFNQVSYNEQFF	TGCAGCGTTGAAGATTTTAACCAGGTCTCCTACAATGAGCAGTTCTTC